This T cell receptor beta chain was captured in a study of cytomegalovirus exposure and HLA in healthy donors. Germline CDR1 and CDR2: LNHDA and SQIVND (reference sequence). V lost 6 bases and J lost 3, with 20 bases in between. The CDR3 is 16 amino acids. TCRdb's copy holds only in-frame clones and misses some; the assay was immunoSEQ multiplex PCR. The table shows over 70,000 clones, with roughly 89% occurring only once. Sequencing was done on a sample of PBMCs. The V gene is TRBV19, the J gene TRBJ1-1, with a tentative D call TRBD1 (6 bases). The clonotype comes from a woman in her late teens or twenties in good health and CMV-seropositive. CDR3 nucleotides: TGTGCCAGTAGCAAAATCATAGGGGGTGCGGACACTGAAGCTTTCTTT. Amino acids: CASSKIIGGADTEAFF.